What follows are 10 T cell receptor beta chains derived from one specimen sequenced in a study of blood T cell repertoires in COVID-19. Sequencing used immunoSEQ multiplex PCR; TCRdb keeps in-frame clones, though not all of them. Here the sample spans over 250,000 clones, around 89% being singletons. Sequenced material: peripheral blood. Source of these receptors: a woman aged 60 to 75 with acute or convalescent COVID-19.

In this sample, this clone turned up once. The V and J genes are TRBV5-6 and TRBJ2-1; 12 nucleotides agree with TRBD2. CDR3 size: 15 residues. Unmatched junction bases numbered 3, after V lost 4 bases and J lost 4 bases. The germline CDR1 and CDR2 sequences are SGHDT and YYEEEE. CDR3 in amino acids: CASSPGLAGYNEQFF. The CDR3 DNA is TGTGCCAGCAGCCCTGGACTAGCGGGGTACAATGAGCAGTTCTTC.

The chain joins TRBV7-2 to TRBJ1-1; TRBD1 aligns across 7 bases. Germline-derived CDR1 and CDR2 are SGHTA and FQGNSA. This CDR3 is built from 16 residues. The trim removed 2 bases at V and 2 bases at J, leaving 8 bases unmatched. CDR3 loop: CASSLRQGPSNTEAFF. The CDR3 DNA reads as TGTGCCAGCAGCTTAAGACAGGGACCTAGCAACACTGAAGCTTTCTTT.

The V call is TRBV11-1, the J call TRBJ1-6; tentative D call: TRBD1 (5 bases). V was shortened by 6 bases and J by 5 bases, with 14 bases between the two germline ends. The CDR3 consists of 15 residues. The germline gives CDR1 SGHAT, CDR2 FQDESV (reference sequence). CDR3 sequence reads: CASRLSGTDNSPLHF. As DNA, the CDR3 is TGTGCCAGCAGGCTGTCAGGGACTGATAATTCACCCCTCCACTTT.

This clone was observed a single time. The chain is built from TRBV12-3 or TRBV12-4 and TRBJ1-4, with D possibly matching TRBD1 (6 bases). The length of the CDR3 is 13 residues. V dropped 3 bases and J dropped 7 bases, with 9 bases sitting between them. The CDR3 DNA reads TGTGCCAGCAGTTTGAGGGGGGGTGAAAAACTGTTTTTT. The encoded protein is CASSLRGGEKLFF.

The chain employs TRBV5-1 and TRBJ2-3; 12 nucleotides match TRBD2. This CDR3 is built from 14 residues. Trimming cost V 5 bases and J 5 bases; bases outside gene matches: 3. The germline CDR1 and CDR2 sequences are SGHRS and YFSETQ. CDR3 sequence reads: CASRLAGGLDTQYF. CDR3 bases: TGCGCCAGCAGGCTAGCGGGGGGGCTAGATACGCAGTATTTT.

This clone was counted between two and nine times. The chain links TRBV3-1 (or the pseudogene TRBV3-2) to TRBJ2-7; 8 nucleotides align to TRBD1. This CDR3 comprises 14 residues. V lost 1 base to trimming and J lost 7 bases; unmatched junction nucleotides: 6. From germline, CDR1 is LGHDT and CDR2 YNNKEL (reference sequence). The CDR3 spells CASSQGRGLGEQYF. The CDR3 bases are TGTGCCAGCAGCCAAGGCAGGGGGCTGGGGGAGCAGTACTTC.

DNA of the CDR3: TGTGCCAGCAGTTCTCCGGGACAGGGTGCGACTTTCTTT. It is translated as CASSSPGQGATFF. The gene calls are TRBV28 and TRBJ1-1; 9 bases fit TRBD1. CDR3 length: 13 amino acids. From germline, CDR1 is MDHEN and CDR2 SYDVKM. Losses at the gene ends were 4 bases for V and 12 bases for J; bases not matched to a gene: 9.

J is TRBJ2-6 and V is TRBV5-1, with 7 positions matching TRBD1. This CDR3 is 15 amino acids long. Germline V gives CDR1 SGHRS, CDR2 YFSETQ. V lost 7 bases, J lost 2 bases, and 6 bases stayed unmatched. In DNA form, the CDR3 reads TGCGCCAGCGTCCTACAGGGGCCTGGGGCCAACGTCCTGACTTTC. Protein: CASVLQGPGANVLTF.

The chain uses TRBV28 and TRBJ2-7; possible D gene TRBD1, 6 bases. The CDR3 runs to 14 residues. V was clipped by 3 bases and J by 5 bases, with 14 bases between them. Germline V gene data show CDR1 as MDHEN and CDR2 as SYDVKM. The CDR3 protein is CASSFGRGSDEQYF. The CDR3 DNA sequence: TGTGCCAGCAGTTTTGGCAGGGGTAGTGACGAGCAGTACTTC.

The V gene is TRBV25-1, the J gene TRBJ1-5; possible D gene TRBD1, 5 bases. V was trimmed by 8 bases and J by 0 bases, leaving 20 bases between them. Germline CDR1 is MGHDK and CDR2 is SYGVNS. CDR3 length equals 17 residues. CDR3 in DNA: TGTGCCAGCTATAATACAGGAGAACCTTATAGCAATCAGCCCCAGCATTTT. Its protein is CASYNTGEPYSNQPQHF.